This T cell receptor beta chain appears in the sequencing data of a study of T cells expressing NK-cell markers. Study information: From sorted CD3+CD56+NKG2C+, CD3+CD56+NKG2C- and CD3+CD56-NKG2C+ T cells came the TCR beta repertoires. Whole-study findings and limits: Whether expanded NKG2C+ T cell clones were HCMV-specific remained unclear. The CD3+CD56-NKG2C+ fraction was also led by these clonotypes in several donors.

The CDR3 runs to 13 residues. Germline-derived CDR1 and CDR2 are MNHEY and SMNVEV (reference sequence). A note on this clonotype: Its antigen remains unknown.

TCRdb reprocessed the 5' RACE reads and keeps a single row for each CDR3 protein, giving no DNA. This sample's clone table lists more than 400,000 distinct CDR3 sequences. The receptor was derived from a woman aged 18-70 years in good health. J is TRBJ2-5 and V is TRBV27; TCRdb designates TRBD1, a call that cannot be tested without DNA. Sequencing was carried out using blood T cells: a sorted CD56 or NKG2C T cell subset, CD4+ or CD8+ T cells, or bulk PBMC T cells (not recorded which). The CDR3 is CASSSDTEETQYF.